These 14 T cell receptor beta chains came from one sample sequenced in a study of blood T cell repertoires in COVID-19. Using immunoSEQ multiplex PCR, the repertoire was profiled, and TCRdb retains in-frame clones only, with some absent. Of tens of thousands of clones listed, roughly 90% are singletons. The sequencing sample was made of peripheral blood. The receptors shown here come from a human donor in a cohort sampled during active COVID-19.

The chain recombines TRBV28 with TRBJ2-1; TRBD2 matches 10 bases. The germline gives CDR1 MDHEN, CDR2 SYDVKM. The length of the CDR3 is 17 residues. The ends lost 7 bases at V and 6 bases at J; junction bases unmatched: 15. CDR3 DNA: TGTGCCAGCAATTTCAACCCCGGACTAGCGGCGTTCAATGAGCAGTTCTTC. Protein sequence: CASNFNPGLAAFNEQFF.

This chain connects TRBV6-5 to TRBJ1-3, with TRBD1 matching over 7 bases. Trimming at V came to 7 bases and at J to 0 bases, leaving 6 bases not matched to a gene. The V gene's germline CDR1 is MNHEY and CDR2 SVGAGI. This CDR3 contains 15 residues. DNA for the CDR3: TGTGCCAGCACCCCAGGGGGTAGCTCTGGAAACACCATATATTTT. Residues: CASTPGGSSGNTIYF.

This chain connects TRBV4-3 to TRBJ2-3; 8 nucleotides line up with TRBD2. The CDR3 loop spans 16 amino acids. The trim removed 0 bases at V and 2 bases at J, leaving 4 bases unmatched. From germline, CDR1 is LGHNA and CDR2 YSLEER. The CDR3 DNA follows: TGCGCCAGCAGCCAAGATCTAGCGGGCTTCACAGATACGCAGTATTTT. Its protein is CASSQDLAGFTDTQYF.

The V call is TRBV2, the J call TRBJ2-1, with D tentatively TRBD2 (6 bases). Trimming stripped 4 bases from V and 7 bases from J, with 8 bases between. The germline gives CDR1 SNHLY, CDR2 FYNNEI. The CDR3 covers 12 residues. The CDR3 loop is CASSGEVNEQFF. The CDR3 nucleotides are TGTGCCAGCAGTGGGGAGGTTAATGAGCAGTTCTTC.

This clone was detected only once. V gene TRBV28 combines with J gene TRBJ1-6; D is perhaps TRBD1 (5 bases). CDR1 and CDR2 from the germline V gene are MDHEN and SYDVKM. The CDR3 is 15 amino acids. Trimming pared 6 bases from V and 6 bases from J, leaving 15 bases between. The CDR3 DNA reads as TGTGCCAGCAGCTTCAGGGTTCGGCGTAATTCACCCCTCCACTTT. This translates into CASSFRVRRNSPLHF.

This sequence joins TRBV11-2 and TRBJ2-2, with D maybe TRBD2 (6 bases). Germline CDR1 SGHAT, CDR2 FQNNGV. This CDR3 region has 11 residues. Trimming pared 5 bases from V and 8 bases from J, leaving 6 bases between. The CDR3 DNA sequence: TGTGCCAGCAGCCGGGGGGGGGAGCTGTTTTTT. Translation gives CASSRGGELFF.

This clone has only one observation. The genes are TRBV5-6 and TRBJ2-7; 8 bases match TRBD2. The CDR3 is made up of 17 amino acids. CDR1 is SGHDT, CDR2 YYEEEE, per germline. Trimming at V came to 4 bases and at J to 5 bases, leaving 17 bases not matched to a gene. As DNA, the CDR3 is TGTGCCAGCAGCCCTATACCTCCGGGACTAGACACTCACGAGCAGTACTTC. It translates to CASSPIPPGLDTHEQYF.

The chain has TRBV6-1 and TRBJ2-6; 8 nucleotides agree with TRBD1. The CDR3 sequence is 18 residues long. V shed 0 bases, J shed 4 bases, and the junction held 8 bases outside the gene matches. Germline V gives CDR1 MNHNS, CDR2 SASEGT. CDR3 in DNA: TGTGCCAGCAGTGAAGCGGCTTACAGGGGGTCCGGGGCCAACGTCCTGACTTTC. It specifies CASSEAAYRGSGANVLTF.

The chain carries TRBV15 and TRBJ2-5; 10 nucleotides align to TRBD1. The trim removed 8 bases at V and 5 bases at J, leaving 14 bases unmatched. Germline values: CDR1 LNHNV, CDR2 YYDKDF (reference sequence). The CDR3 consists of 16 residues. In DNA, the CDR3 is TGTGCCACCCGGGACAGGGGTCTTTTTTATGGGGAGACCCAGTACTTC. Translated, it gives CATRDRGLFYGETQYF.

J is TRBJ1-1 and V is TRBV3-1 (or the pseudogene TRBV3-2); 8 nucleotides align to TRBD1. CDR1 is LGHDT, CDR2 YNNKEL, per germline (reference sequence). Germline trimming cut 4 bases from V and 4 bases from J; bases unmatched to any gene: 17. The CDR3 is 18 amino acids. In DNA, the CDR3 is TGTGCCAGCAGCCGCCGGCCCGGGACAGGTGGGAGAACCACTGAAGCTTTCTTT. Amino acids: CASSRRPGTGGRTTEAFF.

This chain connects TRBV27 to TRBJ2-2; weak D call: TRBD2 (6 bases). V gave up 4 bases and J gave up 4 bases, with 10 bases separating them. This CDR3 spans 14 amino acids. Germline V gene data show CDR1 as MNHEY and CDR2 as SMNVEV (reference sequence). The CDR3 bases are TGTGCCAGCAGTTCTCCCGGGGGCACCGGGGAGCTGTTTTTT. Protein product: CASSSPGGTGELFF.

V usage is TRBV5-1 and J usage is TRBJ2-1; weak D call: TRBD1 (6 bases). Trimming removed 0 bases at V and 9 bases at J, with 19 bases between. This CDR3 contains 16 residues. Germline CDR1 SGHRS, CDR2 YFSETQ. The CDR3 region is CASSLESPGQGGEQFF. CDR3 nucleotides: TGCGCCAGCAGCTTGGAATCACCGGGACAAGGTGGTGAGCAGTTCTTC.

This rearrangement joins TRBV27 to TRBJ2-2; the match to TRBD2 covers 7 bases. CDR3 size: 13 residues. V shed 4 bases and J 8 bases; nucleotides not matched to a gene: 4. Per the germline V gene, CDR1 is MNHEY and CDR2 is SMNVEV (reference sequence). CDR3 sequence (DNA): TGTGCCAGCAGTTCCTTTAGCGGGGGGGAGCTGTTTTTT. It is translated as CASSSFSGGELFF.

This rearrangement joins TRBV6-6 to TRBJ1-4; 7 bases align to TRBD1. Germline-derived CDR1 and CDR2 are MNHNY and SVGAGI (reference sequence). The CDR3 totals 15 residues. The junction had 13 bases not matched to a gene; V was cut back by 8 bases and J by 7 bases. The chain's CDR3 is CASRRGGQGGEKLFF. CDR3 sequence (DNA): TGTGCCAGCCGACGAGGGGGCCAGGGAGGTGAAAAACTGTTTTTT.